This TCR beta chain was profiled in a study of OX40 agonist ivuxolimab in advanced cancers. Background on the whole study: The costimulatory receptor OX40 (CD134) was targeted by ivuxolimab, a fully human IgG2 agonistic monoclonal antibody. Intravenous ivuxolimab was administered to patients every 2 weeks at six dose levels: 0.01, 0.1, 0.3, 1.5, 3 and 10 mg/kg. Among the 50 to 55 dose-escalation patients, about 19 had hepatocellular carcinoma, 15 or so melanoma, 9 renal cell carcinoma and 9 head and neck cancer. In the dose-escalation cohort, 82.7% of patients were male, and the mean age was approximately 55 years, with a range of 23 to 79. Prior anti-PD-1, anti-PD-L1 or anti-CTLA-4 therapy was permitted, and checkpoint inhibitors had been received by roughly two fifths of dose-escalation patients. Partial responses occurred in three dose-escalation patients: two with cutaneous melanoma and one with hepatocellular carcinoma. The purpose of peripheral TCRbeta sequencing was to test whether ivuxolimab changed TCR sequence diversity and led to clonal T-cell expansion. The monotherapy dose-escalation portion (N ≈ 52 patients) of the phase I ivuxolimab trial is reported in the paper. The paper's findings and limits, for the study overall: Low levels of normalized T-cell clonal expansion were also seen in some patients who did not respond. At doses of 0.1 to 3.0 mg/kg, clonal expansion of both CD4+ and CD8+ blood T cells was observed from baseline to week 6. The antigen specificity of the clonally expanded peripheral T cells was not determined. In the 0.1-3.0 mg/kg groups, partial responders were among the patients with the lowest normalized peripheral clonal expansion, particularly in CD8+ T cells. After ivuxolimab, CD8+ T cells had more expanded clones than CD4+ T cells on average.

To note about this clone: Its antigen is unknown. Nothing much larger sits one base from this clone, and base qualities are not available.

The germline V gene supplies CDR1 SGHVS and CDR2 FNYEAQ. V is pruned by 5 bases and J by 4 bases, leaving 8 bases of the junction without a gene match. Measured from the cysteine to the phenylalanine, the CDR3 is 15 residues long. CDR3 DNA only is kept here, 45 bases in frame from base 1. Patients with autoimmune disease history or receiving systemic immunosuppression were excluded from the trial. Peripheral blood for TCR sequencing was drawn from every dose cohort at baseline, at cycle 4 day 1 and at cycle 7 day 1. Samples came from an open-label, multicenter, first-in-human phase I dose-escalation trial of ivuxolimab. Adults with locally advanced or metastatic head and neck squamous cell, hepatocellular, melanoma or renal cell carcinoma were enrolled in the trial. CD4+ and CD8+ T cells were sorted separately from peripheral blood before TCR sequencing. Genomic DNA was extracted from sorted cells for sequencing of the TCRbeta CDR3 region. The immunoSEQ Assay was used for sequencing of TCRbeta CDR3 regions. Held by TCRdb, this immuneACCESS table contains in-frame sequences only and omits some clones. Under half of the omission traces to an unresolved V gene where checked; the cause of the rest is unknown. Present in this sample are 65,000 or so clones, about 91% of which were seen just once. Jointly, the top ten make up under 15% of the sample.

The clonotype originates from an adult with an advanced solid tumor such as melanoma, head and neck, liver or kidney cancer. The sequence joins TRBV7-6 to TRBJ2-7, and 10 junction bases match TRBD1. The sequencing used CD4+ or CD8+ T cells sorted from blood, collected in a trial of the OX40 agonist ivuxolimab. The CDR3 reads as follows: CASSRDRGQGYEQYF. Here is the DNA: TGTGCCAGCAGCCGCGATAGGGGACAGGGGTACGAGCAGTACTTC. The full variable domain, completed from the reference TRBV7-6 and TRBJ2-7 proteins outside the CDR3, reads GAGVSQSPRYKVTKRGQDVALRCDPISGHVSLYWYRQALGQGPEFLTYFNYEAQQDKSGLPNDRFSAERPEGSISTLTIQRTEQRDSAMYRCASSRDRGQGYEQYFGPGTRLTVT.